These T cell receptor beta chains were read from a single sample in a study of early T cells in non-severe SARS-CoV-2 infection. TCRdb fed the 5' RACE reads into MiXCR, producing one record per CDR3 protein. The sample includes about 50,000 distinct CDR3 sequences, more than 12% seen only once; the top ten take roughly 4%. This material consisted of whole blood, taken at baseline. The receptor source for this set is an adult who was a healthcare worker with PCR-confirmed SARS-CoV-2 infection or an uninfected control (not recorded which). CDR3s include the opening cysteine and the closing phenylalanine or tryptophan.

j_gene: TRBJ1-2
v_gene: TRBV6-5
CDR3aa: CASAIPGRPLANYGYTF

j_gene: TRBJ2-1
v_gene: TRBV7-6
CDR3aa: CASSLGRVYNEQFF

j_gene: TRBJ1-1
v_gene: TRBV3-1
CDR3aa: CASSQVWEGTEAFF

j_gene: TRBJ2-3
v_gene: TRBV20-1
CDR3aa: CSARDRLGADTQYF

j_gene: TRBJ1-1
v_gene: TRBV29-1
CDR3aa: CSVPIRGTEAFF

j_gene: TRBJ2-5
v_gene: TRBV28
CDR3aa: CASGRGETQYF

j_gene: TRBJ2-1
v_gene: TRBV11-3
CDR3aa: CASSLASGGNEQFF

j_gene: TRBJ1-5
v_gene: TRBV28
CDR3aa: CASSLRGTFSQPQHF

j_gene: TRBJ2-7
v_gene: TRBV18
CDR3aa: CASSPKERGSSYEQYF

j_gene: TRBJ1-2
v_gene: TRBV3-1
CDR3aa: CASSQDPTHRGNQEDYGYTF

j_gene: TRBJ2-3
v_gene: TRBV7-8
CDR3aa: CASSFPAGVTDTQYF

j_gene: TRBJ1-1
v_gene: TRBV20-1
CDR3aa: CSARHRKNTEAFF

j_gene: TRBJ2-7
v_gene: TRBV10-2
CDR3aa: CASSGSDMEGSHSYEQYF

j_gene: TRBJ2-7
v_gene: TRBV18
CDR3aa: CASSPYSSYEQYF

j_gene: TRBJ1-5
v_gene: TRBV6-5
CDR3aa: CASRPGWGNQPQHF

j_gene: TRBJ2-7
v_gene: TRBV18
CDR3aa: CASSSSPSGVYEQYF

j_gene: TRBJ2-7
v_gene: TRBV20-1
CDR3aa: CSASPLPGRQAYEQYF

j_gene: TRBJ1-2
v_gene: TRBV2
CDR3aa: CASSDRDRALNGYTF

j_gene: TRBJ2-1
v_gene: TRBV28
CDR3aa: CASSLDSGFYNEQFF

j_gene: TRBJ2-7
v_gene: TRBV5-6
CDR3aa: CASSSGGEGDYEQYF

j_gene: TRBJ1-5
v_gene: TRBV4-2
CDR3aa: CASSQERGGNQPQHF

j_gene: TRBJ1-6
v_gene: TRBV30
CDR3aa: CAWTGQGSSPLHF

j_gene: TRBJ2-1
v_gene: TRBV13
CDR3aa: CASSSTGTRTFDEQFF

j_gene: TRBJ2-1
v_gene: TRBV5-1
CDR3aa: CASSLLAGAGNEQFF

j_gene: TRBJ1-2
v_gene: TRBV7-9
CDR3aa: CASSHEAAFMYGYTF

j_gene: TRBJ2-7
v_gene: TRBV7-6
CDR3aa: CASSLRLESVDEQYF

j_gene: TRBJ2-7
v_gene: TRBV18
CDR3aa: CASSQSQGPQYF

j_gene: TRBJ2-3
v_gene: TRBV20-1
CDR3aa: CSARDPSDTQYF

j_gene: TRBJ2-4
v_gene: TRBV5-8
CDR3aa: CASSSSFGEVEGDIQYF

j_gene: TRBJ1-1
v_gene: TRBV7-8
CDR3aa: CASSLVGQVNTEAFF

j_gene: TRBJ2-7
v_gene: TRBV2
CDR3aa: CASSEGTGPAFEQYF

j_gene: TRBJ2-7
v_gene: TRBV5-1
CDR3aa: CASSLAGGPLHEQYF

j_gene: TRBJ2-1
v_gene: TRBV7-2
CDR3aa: CASRGLAGLGQFF

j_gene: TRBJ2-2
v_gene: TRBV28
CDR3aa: CASRPRGRVDTGELFF

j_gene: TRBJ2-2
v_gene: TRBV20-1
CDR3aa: CSASRGFNTGELFF

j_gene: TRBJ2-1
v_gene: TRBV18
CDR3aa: CASSRQNNEQFF

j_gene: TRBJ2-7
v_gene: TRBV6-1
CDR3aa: CASSEGPGQFYEQYF

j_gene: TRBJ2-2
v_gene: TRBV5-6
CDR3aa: CASSLEWGDNTGELFF

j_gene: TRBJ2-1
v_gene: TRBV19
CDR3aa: CASEPWDRGHNEQFF

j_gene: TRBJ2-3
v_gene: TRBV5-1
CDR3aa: CASSLVGPSTDTQYF

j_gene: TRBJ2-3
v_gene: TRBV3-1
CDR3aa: CASSRRASSADTQYF